The 13 T cell receptor beta chains in this list originate from one sample, sequenced in a study of cytotoxic CD8 clonotypes in ibrutinib-treated CLL. Using immunoSEQ multiplex PCR, the repertoire was profiled, and TCRdb retains in-frame clones only, with some absent. The data contain some 50,000 clones, 50% to 70% of them singletons. Sequencing used PBMCs, obtained after 24 months of ibrutinib treatment. Source of these receptors: a human donor with chronic lymphocytic leukemia.

The chain uses TRBV19 and TRBJ2-7; D is possibly TRBD1 or TRBD2 (5 bases each). CDR1 and CDR2 (germline): LNHDA, SQIVND (reference sequence). CDR3 size: 14 residues. V lost 8 bases and J 5 bases, leaving 19 bases between the germline ends. DNA for the CDR3: TGTGCCAGTGGGGGTAGGGGTATGGACCACGAGCAGTACTTC. Protein sequence: CASGGRGMDHEQYF.

CDR3 sequence reads: CASRKKMNTEAFF. As DNA, the CDR3 is TGTGCCAGCAGAAAAAAAATGAACACTGAAGCTTTCTTT. The rearrangement links TRBV6-6 to TRBJ1-1, with D unresolved. The CDR3 loop spans 13 amino acids. The V and J ends lost 6 bases and 0 bases respectively, with 8 bases between them. The V gene's germline CDR1 is MNHNY and CDR2 SVGAGI (reference sequence).

J is TRBJ2-2 and V is TRBV7-2; TRBD1 matches at 9 bases. In germline, CDR1 is SGHTA, CDR2 FQGNSA. V lost 3 bases, J lost 6 bases, and 5 bases stayed unmatched. The CDR3 consists of 15 residues. CDR3 DNA: TGTGCCAGCAGCTTGGGCGGACAGGGGTCCGGGGAGCTGTTTTTT. As protein: CASSLGGQGSGELFF.

The chain combines TRBV2 with TRBJ1-2; unclear D gene. Trimming took 4 bases from V and 0 from J, leaving 6 bases between them. This CDR3 spans 13 amino acids. In germline, CDR1 is SNHLY, CDR2 FYNNEI. The CDR3: CASSVSTNYGYTF. CDR3 DNA: TGTGCCAGCAGTGTTAGTACTAACTATGGCTACACCTTC.

This chain uses TRBV5-4 with TRBJ2-7, with 7 nucleotides matching TRBD2. There are 15 residues in the CDR3. Germline V gene lookup returns CDR1 SGHNT and CDR2 YYREEE (reference sequence). J was trimmed by 1 base and V by 4 bases; bases with no gene match: 8. The DNA of the CDR3 is TGTGCCAGCAGCATTTCGGGCGGGAGATCCTACGAGCAGTACTTC. Its protein product is CASSISGGRSYEQYF.

The chain combines TRBV5-1 with TRBJ1-3; weak D call: TRBD1 (6 bases). The CDR3 consists of 14 residues. V lost 0 bases and J lost 8, with 12 bases in between. The V gene's germline CDR1 is SGHRS and CDR2 YFSETQ. The CDR3 coding sequence is TGCGCCAGCAGCTTGGCGGGGGCGCCGGACACCATATATTTT. Encoded protein: CASSLAGAPDTIYF.

The rearrangement links TRBV19 to TRBJ2-2, with 9 bases lining up with TRBD2. The V and J ends lost 6 bases and 1 base, in that order; junction bases with no gene match: 3. Germline V CDR1 and CDR2: LNHDA, SQIVND (reference sequence). The CDR3 runs 15 residues. The CDR3 protein is CASSPSGMNTGELFF. DNA for the CDR3: TGTGCCAGTAGCCCTAGCGGGATGAACACCGGGGAGCTGTTTTTT. Drawing the rest from reference TRBV19 and TRBJ2-2, the complete variable domain is DGGITQSPKYLFRKEGQNVTLSCEQNLNHDAMYWYRQDPGQGLRLIYYSQIVNDFQKGDIAEGYSVSREKKESFPLTVTSAQKNPTAFYLCASSPSGMNTGELFFGEGSRLTVL.

This clone came up a few times. Germline is not matched at one junction end, which may reflect a read error. The CDR3 loop reads CASSLGVGRNPEAFF. The CDR3 DNA sequence: TGCGCCAGCAGCTTAGGTGTCGGACGGAACCCTGAAGCTTTCTTT. J is TRBJ1-1 and V is TRBV5-1; D unclear. The CDR3 totals 15 residues. Germline lookup yields CDR1 SGHRS and CDR2 YFSETQ.

The chain carries TRBV5-6 and TRBJ1-2; D call uncertain. The CDR3 is 11 residues long. Trimming took 3 bases from V and 8 from J, leaving 8 bases between them. The V gene's germline CDR1 is SGHDT and CDR2 YYEEEE. The CDR3 region is CASSWVGGYTF. The CDR3 DNA sequence: TGTGCCAGCAGCTGGGTTGGCGGCTACACCTTC. The entire variable domain, with the rest obtained from reference TRBV5-6 and TRBJ1-2, is as follows: DAGVTQSPTHLIKTRGQQVTLRCSPKSGHDTVSWYQQALGQGPQFIFQYYEEEERQRGNFPDRFSGHQFPNYSSELNVNALLLGDSALYLCASSWVGGYTFGSGTRLTVV.

The chain has TRBV29-1 and TRBJ2-1, with D tentatively TRBD2 (6 bases). Trimming pared 6 bases from V and 2 bases from J, leaving 11 bases between. The CDR3 contains 13 residues. In germline, CDR1 is SQVTM, CDR2 ANQGSEA. The CDR3 nucleotides read TGCAGCGTGCAGGGACTCCCCTACAATGAGCAGTTCTTC. Its protein is CSVQGLPYNEQFF.

The rearrangement joins TRBV5-6 to TRBJ1-5; tentative D call: TRBD1 (5 bases). The CDR3 runs to 14 residues. Germline V lookup: CDR1 SGHDT, CDR2 YYEEEE. V lost 0 bases, J lost 5 bases, and 9 bases lay in between. CDR3 sequence: CASSLGGYHQPQHF. The CDR3 DNA reads TGTGCCAGCAGCTTGGGGGGCTACCATCAGCCCCAGCATTTT.

The chain is built from TRBV27 and TRBJ2-7, with D hard to call. The germline CDR1 and CDR2 sequences are MNHEY and SMNVEV (reference sequence). This CDR3 spans 14 amino acids. Deletions cut 4 bases from V and 5 bases from J, with 15 bases between. CDR3 in DNA: TGTGCCAGCAGTTCCCCCTGGGAATCCAACGAGCAGTACTTC. Translation gives CASSSPWESNEQYF.

This sequence joins TRBV21-1 and TRBJ2-3; no check of the table's D call, TRBD1, against the DNA was made. TRBV21-1 is a pseudogene locus. The CDR3 is 17 amino acids. The CDR3 loop reads CASSKMRGDRGTDTQYF. For the CDR3, the DNA is TGTGCCAGCAGCAAAATGAGGGGGGACAGGGGCACAGATACGCAGTATTTT.